A single sample is the source of the 23 T cell receptor beta chains below, sequenced in a study of cytomegalovirus exposure and HLA in healthy donors. This PCR relied on a set of 60 Vbeta primers and 13 Jbeta primers. Profiling relied on immunoSEQ multiplex PCR, and the TCRdb table lists in-frame clones only, not all of them. The data show approximately 140,000 clones, with 75% to 90% seen just once and 5.5% to 7.5% held by the top ten. The sequencing input was PBMCs. Source of these receptors: a woman in her thirties or forties in good health and CMV-seropositive.

The rearrangement joins TRBV7-9 to TRBJ2-1, with D tentatively TRBD2 (6 bases). This CDR3 has 13 amino acids. V was cut by 2 bases and J by 8 bases, with 10 bases left in between. The germline CDR1 and CDR2 sequences are SEHNR and FQNEAQ (reference sequence). The CDR3 reads CASSLYGGDEQFF. CDR3 DNA sequence: TGTGCCAGCAGCTTATACGGGGGAGATGAGCAGTTCTTC.

As DNA, the CDR3 is TGTGCCAGCAGCTCAAGCCTGGTCGCATACGAGCAGTACTTC. Its translation is CASSSSLVAYEQYF. This chain uses TRBV7-9 with TRBJ2-7; D is undetermined. With 4 bases removed from V and 4 bases from J, the gap between germline ends came to 14 bases. The CDR3 runs to 14 residues. Germline assignment: CDR1 SEHNR and CDR2 FQNEAQ (reference sequence).

This clone was detected only a few times. The V and J genes are TRBV9 and TRBJ1-4, with a possible D match to TRBD1 (5 bases). The CDR3 has 16 amino acids. Trimming left V 0 bases short and J 3 bases short, with 12 bases between. From germline, CDR1 is SGDLS and CDR2 YYNGEE. The DNA for the CDR3 is TGTGCCAGCAGCGTAGAGATGGGGGGGGCTAATGAAAAACTGTTTTTT. Translation: CASSVEMGGANEKLFF.

This clone was observed a handful of times. V is TRBV5-6 and J is TRBJ2-3; TRBD1 aligns across 7 bases. Germline CDR1 SGHDT, CDR2 YYEEEE. The CDR3 length is 15 residues. The ends lost 0 bases at V and 6 bases at J; junction bases unmatched: 7. The CDR3 nucleotides read TGTGCCAGCAGCTTGGAAGGGGGCCTCGGGGATACGCAGTATTTT. Translation: CASSLEGGLGDTQYF.

Only a few counts were recorded for this clone. The chain recombines TRBV6-5 with TRBJ2-1; 11 bases agree with TRBD2. Per germline, CDR1 MNHEY and CDR2 SVGAGI. Trimming took 2 bases from V and 6 from J; bases not matched to a gene: 3. CDR3 size: 15 residues. The CDR3 region has the DNA TGTGCCAGCAGTTACGATAGCGGGAGGGGCAATGAGCAGTTCTTC. Residues: CASSYDSGRGNEQFF.

V and J are TRBV27 and TRBJ1-6, with 7 bases identical to TRBD1. The V segment lost 3 bases and the J segment 10 bases; nucleotides outside the gene matches: 6. The CDR3 runs to 14 residues. Per the germline V gene, CDR1 is MNHEY and CDR2 is SMNVEV (reference sequence). CDR3 sequence reads: CASSFGTGESPLHF. The CDR3 nucleotides read TGTGCCAGCAGTTTTGGTACAGGGGAATCACCCCTCCACTTT.

This chain connects TRBV5-6 to TRBJ1-5, with D perhaps matching TRBD1 (6 bases). This CDR3 comprises 14 residues. Trimming removed 0 bases at V and 5 bases at J, with 9 bases between. Germline CDR1 is SGHDT and CDR2 is YYEEEE. The CDR3 reads CASSLEGVDQPQHF. The CDR3 bases are TGTGCCAGCAGCTTGGAGGGGGTCGATCAGCCCCAGCATTTT.

The chain couples TRBV7-8 to TRBJ2-5, with 8 positions matching TRBD2. There are 15 residues in the CDR3. Per the germline V gene, CDR1 is SGHVS and CDR2 is FQNEAQ. V lost 5 bases to trimming and J lost 2 bases; unmatched junction nucleotides: 7. CDR3 nucleotide sequence: TGTGCCAGCAGCCGAATAATAGCGGGGCAAGAGACCCAGTACTTC. Translating gives CASSRIIAGQETQYF.

The rearrangement uses TRBV5-1 and TRBJ1-2; a possible D gene is TRBD1 (5 bases). CDR1 is SGHRS, CDR2 YFSETQ, per germline. This CDR3 has 15 amino acids. With 0 bases removed from V and 0 bases from J, the gap between germline ends came to 9 bases. CDR3 residues: CASSLGRQPNYGYTF. The CDR3 DNA reads as TGCGCCAGCAGCTTGGGGAGACAGCCTAACTATGGCTACACCTTC.

The chain couples TRBV27 to TRBJ2-5; D ambiguous. Germline-derived CDR1 and CDR2 are MNHEY and SMNVEV (reference sequence). V shed 2 bases and J shed 4 bases, with 11 bases lying between them. This CDR3 has 14 amino acids. CDR3 nucleotide sequence: TGTGCCAGCAGTTTACCGGGTCAAGGAGAGACCCAGTACTTC. Protein sequence: CASSLPGQGETQYF.

The chain has TRBV5-4 and TRBJ2-1; D ambiguous. The V gene's germline CDR1 is SGHNT and CDR2 YYREEE (reference sequence). The V end lost 0 bases, the J end lost 10 bases, and 5 bases lay between the germline ends. The CDR3 runs to 11 residues. CDR3 sequence: CASSLAREQFF. The CDR3 DNA sequence: TGTGCCAGCAGCTTGGCCAGGGAGCAGTTCTTC.

The chain employs TRBV6-1 and TRBJ1-3; D is unresolved. This CDR3 has 13 residues. Germline V CDR1 and CDR2: MNHNS, SASEGT. V was shortened by 3 bases and J by 7 bases, with 10 bases between the two germline ends. CDR3 sequence: CASSDELGNTIYF. CDR3 sequence (DNA): TGTGCCAGCAGTGACGAACTAGGGAACACCATATATTTT.

This clone appeared a few times. The V call is TRBV11-2, the J call TRBJ2-7; 8 bases are a match to TRBD2. J gave up 5 bases and V 3 bases, and 9 bases lay outside the gene matches. Germline values: CDR1 SGHAT, CDR2 FQNNGV. This CDR3 is 15 amino acids long. This CDR3 reads CASSFTREGANEQYF. The CDR3 region has the DNA TGTGCCAGCAGCTTTACTCGGGAGGGTGCCAACGAGCAGTACTTC.

The chain links TRBV5-1 to TRBJ2-3; no reliable D call. This CDR3 comprises 15 residues. Trimming removed 0 bases at V and 6 bases at J, with 14 bases between. From germline, CDR1 is SGHRS and CDR2 YFSETQ. CDR3 in amino acids: CASSLVSLDMDTQYF. For the CDR3, the DNA is TGCGCCAGCAGCTTGGTTAGTCTTGATATGGATACGCAGTATTTT.

This clone has a handful of counts. The chain links TRBV5-1 to TRBJ2-5; D ambiguous. Trimming removed 0 bases from V and 5 bases from J, with 5 bases in between. This CDR3 is 12 amino acids long. CDR1 and CDR2 (germline): SGHRS, YFSETQ. In DNA, the CDR3 is TGCGCCAGCAGCTTGGTCGAGGAGACCCAGTACTTC. Translation gives CASSLVEETQYF.

The chain is built from TRBV6-5 and TRBJ2-1; D is unresolved. Germline CDR1 and CDR2: MNHEY and SVGAGI. The V end lost 6 bases, the J end lost 4 bases, and 7 bases lay between the germline ends. CDR3 length equals 12 residues. The CDR3 nucleotides read TGTGCCAGCAGCGACAATTACAATGAGCAGTTCTTC. As protein: CASSDNYNEQFF.

The chain has TRBV27 and TRBJ2-7; 10 nucleotides line up with TRBD2. The CDR3 is made up of 13 amino acids. Losses at the gene ends were 8 bases for V and 7 bases for J; bases not matched to a gene: 8. Germline lookup yields CDR1 MNHEY and CDR2 SMNVEV (reference sequence). CDR3 amino acids: CASASGSRGEQYF. CDR3 in DNA: TGTGCCAGCGCTAGCGGGAGTCGTGGGGAGCAGTACTTC.

The CDR3 DNA sequence: TGCGCCAGCAGCTTGTTCAACAGGGGAACGAATCAGCCCCAGCATTTT. This gives the protein CASSLFNRGTNQPQHF. V and J are TRBV5-1 and TRBJ1-5; 7 bases line up with TRBD1. Looked up from germline, CDR1 is SGHRS and CDR2 is YFSETQ. Trimming removed 1 base from V and 4 bases from J; junction bases left unmatched: 8. This CDR3 region has 16 residues.

The chain links TRBV5-1 to TRBJ1-6; possible D gene TRBD1, 5 bases. Germline V gene sequence: CDR1 SGHRS, CDR2 YFSETQ. The CDR3 runs to 15 residues. V gave up 4 bases and J gave up 6 bases, with 14 bases separating them. The CDR3 sequence is CASSVLQAGNSPLHF. DNA for the CDR3: TGCGCCAGCAGCGTCTTACAGGCTGGTAATTCACCCCTCCACTTT.

As to this clone: Other DNA sequences of this sample code for an identical CDR3. This sequence joins TRBV30 and TRBJ2-7, with D perhaps matching TRBD1 (6 bases). The V gene's germline CDR1 is GTSNPN and CDR2 SVGIG (reference sequence). The CDR3 has 12 amino acids. The V gene lost 4 bases and the J gene lost 9 bases, with 16 bases spanning the gap. In DNA form, the CDR3 reads TGTGCCTGGACCGTCGGCAGGGGATTGCAGTACTTC. Protein product: CAWTVGRGLQYF.

This clone appeared a single time. V and J are TRBV28 and TRBJ1-4, with 10 bases that match TRBD1. The germline V gene has CDR1 MDHEN and CDR2 SYDVKM. This CDR3 contains 13 residues. The V gene end was trimmed by 11 bases and the J gene end by 6 bases; junction bases not matched to a gene: 6. The CDR3 DNA follows: TGTGCCGTATCCGGGACAGGGGATGAAAAACTGTTTTTT. The encoded protein is CAVSGTGDEKLFF.

The V call is TRBV28, the J call TRBJ1-5, with 7 bases aligning to TRBD1. CDR1 is MDHEN and CDR2 is SYDVKM in the germline V gene. After removal of 6 bases from V and 0 bases from J, the junction contained 14 bases not matched to a gene. The CDR3 has 18 residues. CDR3 residues: CASRHGFRDSVSNQPQHF. CDR3 coding DNA: TGTGCCAGCAGGCACGGATTCCGGGACAGCGTTAGCAATCAGCCCCAGCATTTT.

The chain recombines TRBV5-1 with TRBJ1-2; D is ambiguous. Trimming removed 4 bases from V and 4 bases from J, with 17 bases in between. Per the germline V gene, CDR1 is SGHRS and CDR2 is YFSETQ. The length of the CDR3 is 15 residues. CDR3 amino acids: CASSPSDGGRYGYTF. As DNA, the CDR3 is TGCGCCAGCAGCCCTTCCGACGGAGGGCGCTATGGCTACACCTTC.